This TCR beta chain was obtained from a study of blood T cell repertoires in COVID-19. About the research overall: Acute and convalescent COVID-19 specimens originated in the United States, Italy and Spain. T cells, B-cell-depleted T cells, or PBMCs provided the cDNA or gDNA that served as material.

In the source study's methods: By means of reference gene primer amplification, nucleated cell counts were estimated. The method was immunoSEQ multiplex PCR; TCRdb's version includes in-frame clones alone and lacks a portion of them. The DNA gave D and trimming, while V, J and clone size come from that table. The sample lists roughly 160,000 clones, under 95% seen once, with approximately 2% in the top ten. From germline, CDR1 is SGDLS and CDR2 YYNGEE. CDR3 length: 15 amino acids. V lost 0 bases and J lost 3, with 13 bases in between. The rearrangement uses TRBV9 and TRBJ2-7, with a weak D call TRBD2 (6 bases). This receptor was taken from a man aged 18 to 30 with acute or convalescent COVID-19. The sample comprised peripheral blood. This CDR3 is CASSVAVGGDYEQYF. CDR3 nucleotide sequence: TGTGCCAGCAGCGTAGCTGTCGGGGGAGACTACGAGCAGTACTTC.